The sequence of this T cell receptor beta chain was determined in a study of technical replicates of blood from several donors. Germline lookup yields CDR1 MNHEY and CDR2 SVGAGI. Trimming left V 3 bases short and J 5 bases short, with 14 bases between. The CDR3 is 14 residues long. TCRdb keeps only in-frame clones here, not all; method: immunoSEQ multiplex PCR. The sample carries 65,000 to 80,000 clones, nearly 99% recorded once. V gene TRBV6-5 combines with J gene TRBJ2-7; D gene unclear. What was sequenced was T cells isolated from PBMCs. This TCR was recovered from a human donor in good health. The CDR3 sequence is CASSYSGSMDEQYF. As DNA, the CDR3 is TGTGCCAGCAGTTATTCCGGTTCTATGGACGAGCAGTACTTC.